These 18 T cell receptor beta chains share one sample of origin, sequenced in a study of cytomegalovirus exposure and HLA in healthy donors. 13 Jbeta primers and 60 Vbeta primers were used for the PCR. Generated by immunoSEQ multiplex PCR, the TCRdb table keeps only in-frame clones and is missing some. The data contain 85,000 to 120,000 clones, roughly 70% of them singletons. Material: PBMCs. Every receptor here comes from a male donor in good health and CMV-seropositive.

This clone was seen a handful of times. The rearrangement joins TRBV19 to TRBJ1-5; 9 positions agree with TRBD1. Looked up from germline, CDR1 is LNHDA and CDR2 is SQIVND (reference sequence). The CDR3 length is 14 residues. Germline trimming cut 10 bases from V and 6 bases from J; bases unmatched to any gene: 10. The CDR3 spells CATSGTGFSQPQHF. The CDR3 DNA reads TGTGCCACCTCCGGGACAGGGTTTTCTCAGCCCCAGCATTTT. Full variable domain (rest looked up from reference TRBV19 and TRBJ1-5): DGGITQSPKYLFRKEGQNVTLSCEQNLNHDAMYWYRQDPGQGLRLIYYSQIVNDFQKGDIAEGYSVSREKKESFPLTVTSAQKNPTAFYLCATSGTGFSQPQHFGDGTRLSIL.

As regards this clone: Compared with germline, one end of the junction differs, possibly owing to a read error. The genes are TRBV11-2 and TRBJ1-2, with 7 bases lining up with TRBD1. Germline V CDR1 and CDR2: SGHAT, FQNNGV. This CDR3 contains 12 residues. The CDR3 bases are TGTGCCAGCAGGGGGACAGCCTATGGCTACACTTTC. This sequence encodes CASRGTAYGYTF.

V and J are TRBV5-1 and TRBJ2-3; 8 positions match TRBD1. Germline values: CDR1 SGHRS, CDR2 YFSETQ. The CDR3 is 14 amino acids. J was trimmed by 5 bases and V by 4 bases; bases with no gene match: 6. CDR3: CASSPGQGGDTQYF. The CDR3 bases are TGCGCCAGCAGCCCAGGACAGGGAGGAGATACGCAGTATTTT.

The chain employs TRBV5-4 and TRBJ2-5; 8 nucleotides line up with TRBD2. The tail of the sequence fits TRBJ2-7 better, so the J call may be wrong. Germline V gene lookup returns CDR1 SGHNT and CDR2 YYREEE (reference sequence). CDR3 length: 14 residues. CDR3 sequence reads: CASRSGGGSHEQYF. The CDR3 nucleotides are TGTGCCAGCCGCTCCGGGGGGGGTAGCCACGAGCAGTACTTC.

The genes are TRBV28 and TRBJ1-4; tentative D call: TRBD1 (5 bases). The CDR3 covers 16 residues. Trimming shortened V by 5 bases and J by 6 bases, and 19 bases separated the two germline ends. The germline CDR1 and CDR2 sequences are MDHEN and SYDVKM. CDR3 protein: CASSAAGNQRYEKLFF. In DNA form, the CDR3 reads TGTGCCAGCAGTGCCGCAGGGAACCAACGATATGAAAAACTGTTTTTT.

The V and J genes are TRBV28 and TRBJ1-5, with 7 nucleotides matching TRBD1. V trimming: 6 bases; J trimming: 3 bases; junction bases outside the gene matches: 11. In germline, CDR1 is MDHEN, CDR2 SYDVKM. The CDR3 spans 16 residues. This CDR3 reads CASSPDRLLNNQPQHF. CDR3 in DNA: TGTGCCAGCAGCCCGGACAGGTTACTGAACAATCAGCCCCAGCATTTT.

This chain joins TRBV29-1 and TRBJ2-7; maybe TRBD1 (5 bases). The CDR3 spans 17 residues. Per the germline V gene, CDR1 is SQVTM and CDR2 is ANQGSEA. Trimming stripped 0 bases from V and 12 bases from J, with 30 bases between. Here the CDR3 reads CSVEDLQGSLPSFVWYF. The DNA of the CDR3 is TGCAGCGTTGAAGATCTTCAGGGCAGCCTACCTTCCTTTGTGTGGTACTTC.

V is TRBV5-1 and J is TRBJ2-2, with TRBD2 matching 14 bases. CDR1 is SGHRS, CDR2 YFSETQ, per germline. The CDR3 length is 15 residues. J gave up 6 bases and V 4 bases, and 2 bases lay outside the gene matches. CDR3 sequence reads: CASSETSGGAGELFF. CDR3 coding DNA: TGCGCCAGCAGCGAGACTAGCGGGGGGGCCGGGGAGCTGTTTTTT.

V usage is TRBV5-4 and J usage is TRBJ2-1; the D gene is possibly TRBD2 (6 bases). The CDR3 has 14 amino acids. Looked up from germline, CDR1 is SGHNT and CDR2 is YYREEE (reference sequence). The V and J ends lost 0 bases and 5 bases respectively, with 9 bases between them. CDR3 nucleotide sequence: TGTGCCAGCAGCTTGGCTCTAGCGAACAATGAGCAGTTCTTC. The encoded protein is CASSLALANNEQFF.

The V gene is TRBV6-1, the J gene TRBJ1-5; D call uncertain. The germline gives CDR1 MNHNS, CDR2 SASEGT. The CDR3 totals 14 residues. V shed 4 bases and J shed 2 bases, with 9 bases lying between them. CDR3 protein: CASSGQYGNQPQHF. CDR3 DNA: TGTGCCAGCAGTGGGCAGTATGGCAATCAGCCCCAGCATTTT.

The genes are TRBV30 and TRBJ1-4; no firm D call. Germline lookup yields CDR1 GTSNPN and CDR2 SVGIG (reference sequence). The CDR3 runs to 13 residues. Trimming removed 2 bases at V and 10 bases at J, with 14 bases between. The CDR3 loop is CAWSSGLEGKLFF. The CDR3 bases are TGTGCCTGGAGTTCGGGGTTGGAGGGAAAACTGTTTTTT. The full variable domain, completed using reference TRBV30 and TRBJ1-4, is SQTIHQWPATLVQPVGSPLSLECTVEGTSNPNLYWYRQAAGRGLQLLFYSVGIGQISSEVPQNLSASRPQDRQFILSSKKLLLSDSGFYLCAWSSGLEGKLFFGSGTQLSVL.

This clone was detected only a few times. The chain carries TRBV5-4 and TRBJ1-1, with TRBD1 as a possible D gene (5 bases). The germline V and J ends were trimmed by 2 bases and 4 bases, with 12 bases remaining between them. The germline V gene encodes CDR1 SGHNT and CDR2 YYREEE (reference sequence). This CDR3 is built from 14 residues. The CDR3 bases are TGTGCCAGCAGCTTCCCGCAGGGTAGCACTGAAGCTTTCTTT. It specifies CASSFPQGSTEAFF. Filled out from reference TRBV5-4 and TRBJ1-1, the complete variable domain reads ETGVTQSPTHLIKTRGQQVTLRCSSQSGHNTVSWYQQALGQGPQFIFQYYREEENGRGNFPPRFSGLQFPNYSSELNVNALELDDSALYLCASSFPQGSTEAFFGQGTRLTVV.

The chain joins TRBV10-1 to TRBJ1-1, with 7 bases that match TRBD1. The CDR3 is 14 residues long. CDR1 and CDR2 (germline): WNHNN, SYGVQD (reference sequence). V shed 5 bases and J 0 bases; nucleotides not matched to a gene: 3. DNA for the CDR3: TGCGCCAGCAGTCCGGGACAGATGAACACTGAAGCTTTCTTT. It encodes CASSPGQMNTEAFF.

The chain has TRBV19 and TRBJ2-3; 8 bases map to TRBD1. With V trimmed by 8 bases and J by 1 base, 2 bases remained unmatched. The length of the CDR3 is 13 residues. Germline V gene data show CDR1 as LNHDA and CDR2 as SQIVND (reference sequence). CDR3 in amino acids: CASQGAGTDTQYF. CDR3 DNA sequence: TGTGCCAGTCAGGGGGCGGGCACAGATACGCAGTATTTT.

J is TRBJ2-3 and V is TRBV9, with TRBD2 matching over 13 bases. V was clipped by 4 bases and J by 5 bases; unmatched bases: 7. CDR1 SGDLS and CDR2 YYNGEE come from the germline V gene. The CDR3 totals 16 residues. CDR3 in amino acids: CASSILAGGLVDTQYF. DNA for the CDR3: TGTGCCAGCAGCATACTAGCGGGGGGGCTGGTAGATACGCAGTATTTT.

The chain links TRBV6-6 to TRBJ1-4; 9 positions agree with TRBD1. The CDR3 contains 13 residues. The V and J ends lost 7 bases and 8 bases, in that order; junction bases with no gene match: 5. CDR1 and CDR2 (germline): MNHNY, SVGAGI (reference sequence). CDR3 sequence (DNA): TGTGCCAGCAAGGACAGGGGATGGGAAAAACTGTTTTTT. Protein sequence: CASKDRGWEKLFF.

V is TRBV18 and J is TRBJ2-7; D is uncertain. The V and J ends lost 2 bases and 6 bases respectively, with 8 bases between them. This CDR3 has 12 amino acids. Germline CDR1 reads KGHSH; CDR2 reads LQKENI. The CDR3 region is CASSPSRGEQYF. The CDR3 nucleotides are TGTGCCAGCTCACCATCTCGCGGCGAGCAGTACTTC.

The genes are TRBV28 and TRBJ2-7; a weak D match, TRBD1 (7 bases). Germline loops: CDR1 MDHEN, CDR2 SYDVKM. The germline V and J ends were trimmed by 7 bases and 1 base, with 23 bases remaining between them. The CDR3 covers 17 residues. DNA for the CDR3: TGTGCCAGCAATCTTCCACCCCCCAGGGGGGCATCCTACGAGCAGTACTTC. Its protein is CASNLPPPRGASYEQYF.